A single sample gave rise to the 20 T cell receptor beta chains below, sequenced in a study of blood T cells in healthy people across ages. A second PCR of about 7 to 12 cycles used a sample-barcoded 5' primer and a J-beta primer mix. TCRdb analysed the 5' RACE reads with MiXCR anew, one entry per CDR3 protein. This table has some 1.6 million distinct CDR3 sequences, approximately 32% appearing once. Sequences were obtained from blood. These receptors were collected from a woman younger than 45 in good health.

This clonotype was detected only a few times. V and J are TRBV20-1 and TRBJ1-5, with D hard to call. Germline V CDR1 and CDR2: DFQATT, SNEGSKA (reference sequence). This CDR3 comprises 16 residues. Trimming stripped 0 bases from V and 4 bases from J, with 16 bases between. The CDR3 loop is CSARDPSRRENQPQHF. The CDR3 nucleotides are TGCAGTGCTAGAGATCCCTCAAGGCGCGAAAATCAGCCCCAGCATTTT.

As to this clonotype: Compared with germline, one end of the junction differs, possibly owing to a read error. J is TRBJ2-1 and V is TRBV6-5; TRBD1 matches at 7 bases. Germline V gene data show CDR1 as MNHEY and CDR2 as SVGAGI. This CDR3 has 14 amino acids. CDR3 in DNA: TGTGTCAGCAGCCGGGACAGAACCTACAATGAGCAGTTCTTC. Translating gives CVSSRDRTYNEQFF.

The chain joins TRBV7-9 to TRBJ2-3; D possibly matches TRBD1 or TRBD2 (5 bases each). CDR3 length: 15 amino acids. The germline V gene encodes CDR1 SEHNR and CDR2 FQNEAQ (reference sequence). V gave up 5 bases and J gave up 2 bases, with 14 bases separating them. For the CDR3, the DNA is TGTGCCAGCAGCCCGGGGCTATCTTACACAGATACGCAGTATTTT. Amino acid sequence: CASSPGLSYTDTQYF.

The chain carries TRBV27 and TRBJ2-5; 13 bases map to TRBD2. This CDR3 has 17 residues. The V gene's germline CDR1 is MNHEY and CDR2 SMNVEV (reference sequence). Trimming took 2 bases from V and 1 from J; bases not matched to a gene: 4. The CDR3 bases are TGTGCCAGCAGTTTAAGACTAGCGGGGGGACTCCAAGAGACCCAGTACTTC. This translates into CASSLRLAGGLQETQYF.

This rearrangement joins TRBV27 to TRBJ2-3, with a weak D call TRBD1 (5 bases). The J call may be mistaken, given a closer DNA end match to TRBJ1-5. Germline values: CDR1 MNHEY, CDR2 SMNVEV (reference sequence). There are 16 residues in the CDR3. CDR3 in amino acids: CASSPGTSFRTDTQHF. DNA for the CDR3: TGTGCCAGCAGTCCCGGGACTAGTTTTCGCACAGATACGCAGCATTTT.

As regards this clonotype: Relative to the germline gene, one junction end is altered; a read error may explain this. The chain couples TRBV4-1 to TRBJ2-6; TRBD2 might be the D (7 bases). The CDR3 loop spans 17 amino acids. Germline CDR1 reads MGHRA; CDR2 reads YSYEKL. CDR3 region: CASSQGGWSAGANVRTF. For the CDR3, the DNA is TGCGCCAGCAGCCAAGGGGGCTGGTCCGCGGGGGCCAACGTCCGGACTTTC.

The chain recombines TRBV4-1 with TRBJ2-1; tentative D call: TRBD1 (5 bases). From germline, CDR1 is MGHRA and CDR2 YSYEKL. V lost 4 bases, J lost 7 bases, and 17 bases lay in between. The CDR3 is 15 amino acids. In DNA, the CDR3 is TGCGCCAGCAGCCCCCGCAGCCAGGGTGCAAATGAGCAGTTCTTC. Its protein product is CASSPRSQGANEQFF.

This rearrangement joins TRBV7-2 to TRBJ1-4, with D possibly being TRBD1 (5 bases). V dropped 1 base and J dropped 1 base, with 10 bases sitting between them. The CDR3 consists of 16 residues. Germline CDR1 is SGHTA and CDR2 is FQGNSA. DNA for the CDR3: TGTGCCAGCAGCTTAGGTGGGACCCGAACTAATGAAAAACTGTTTTTT. Residues: CASSLGGTRTNEKLFF.

The V and J genes are TRBV15 and TRBJ2-5; D is unresolved. The DNA matches TRBJ2-7 better at its end, which makes the J call doubtful. From germline, CDR1 is LNHNV and CDR2 YYDKDF (reference sequence). The CDR3 totals 13 residues. The CDR3 DNA follows: TGTGCCACCAGCAGAGACAGACAATACGAGCAGTACTTC. Translation: CATSRDRQYEQYF.

The rearrangement links TRBV27 to TRBJ1-1; 7 nucleotides align to TRBD1. There are 11 residues in the CDR3. Germline values: CDR1 MNHEY, CDR2 SMNVEV (reference sequence). J lost 8 bases, V lost 10 bases, and 7 bases had no gene match. The CDR3 DNA is TGTGCCACCACCAGGGGGGGGGAAGCTTTCTTT. It is translated as CATTRGGEAFF.

In regard to this clonotype: This may be a read error, as it is one base from a much larger clone. This rearrangement joins TRBV12-3 or TRBV12-4 to TRBJ2-7; the match to TRBD1 covers 9 bases. This CDR3 spans 15 amino acids. CDR3 protein: CAGSLDGTGSYEQYF. The CDR3, as DNA: TGTGCCGGCAGTCTAGATGGGACAGGGAGCTACGAGCAGTACTTC.

This clonotype was recorded once. The chain couples TRBV6-1 to TRBJ2-3; D call uncertain. CDR1 and CDR2 (germline): MNHNS, SASEGT. The germline V and J ends were trimmed by 1 base and 3 bases, with 11 bases remaining between them. The CDR3 has 15 amino acids. For the CDR3, the DNA is TGTGCCAGCAGTGAAGTGGAGTGGTGGACAGATACGCAGTATTTT. It yields the protein CASSEVEWWTDTQYF.

The chain links TRBV5-1 to TRBJ1-1; D remains unclear. This CDR3 contains 16 residues. Germline lookup yields CDR1 SGHRS and CDR2 YFSETQ. Trimming cost V 4 bases and J 6 bases, with 22 bases left between them. The CDR3 bases are TGCGCCAGCAGCCTTACGCCGCAATCGGGGAAATCTGAAGCTTTCTTT. Its translation: CASSLTPQSGKSEAFF.

This chain uses TRBV28 with TRBJ2-5; D unclear. This CDR3 comprises 12 residues. Germline V gene lookup returns CDR1 MDHEN and CDR2 SYDVKM. Trimming took off 3 bases at V and 5 bases at J, with 7 bases between the two ends. This CDR3 reads CASSLLYETQYF. Here the CDR3 DNA reads TGTGCCAGCAGTTTGCTGTATGAGACCCAGTACTTC.

This chain connects TRBV7-9 to TRBJ2-3; no firm D call. Trimming cost V 2 bases and J 0 bases, with 9 bases left between them. The CDR3 is 15 residues long. Germline loops: CDR1 SEHNR, CDR2 FQNEAQ (reference sequence). The DNA of the CDR3 is TGTGCCAGCAGCTTAAGCCAGACGAGCACAGATACGCAGTATTTT. Residues: CASSLSQTSTDTQYF.

The genes are TRBV7-8 and TRBJ2-7; tentatively, D is TRBD1 (6 bases). This CDR3 spans 15 amino acids. Germline V gene sequence: CDR1 SGHVS, CDR2 FQNEAQ. The V end lost 5 bases, the J end lost 3 bases, and 17 bases lay between the germline ends. In DNA form, the CDR3 reads TGTGCCAGCAGCCCTAACTCCGCCAGGGGCTACGAGCAGTACTTC. It yields the protein CASSPNSARGYEQYF.

This rearrangement joins TRBV4-2 to TRBJ2-3; D uncertain. The germline V gene encodes CDR1 LGHNA and CDR2 YNFKEQ. Between the trimmed V and J ends, which lost 0 bases and 7 bases, there was a span of 8 bases. The CDR3 runs to 13 residues. CDR3 sequence: CASSQEGGNTQYF. CDR3 DNA sequence: TGTGCCAGCAGCCAAGAAGGCGGAAATACGCAGTATTTT.

This clonotype was detected ten times or more. V and J are TRBV27 and TRBJ2-7, with 9 bases aligning to TRBD1. V shed 7 bases and J 4 bases; nucleotides not matched to a gene: 5. Germline V lookup: CDR1 MNHEY, CDR2 SMNVEV (reference sequence). CDR3 size: 13 residues. In DNA, the CDR3 is TGTGCCAGCACTAAGGGGACAGGGTACGAGCAGTACTTC. It specifies CASTKGTGYEQYF.

The CDR3 spells CASSGPGSPYEQYF. DNA for the CDR3: TGTGCCAGCAGCGGGCCGGGGTCCCCCTACGAGCAGTACTTC. V usage is TRBV11-2 and J usage is TRBJ2-5; a weak D match, TRBD2 (5 bases). The J call is in doubt because the DNA end fits TRBJ2-7 better. Looked up from germline, CDR1 is SGHAT and CDR2 is FQNNGV. The CDR3 runs 14 residues.

The rearrangement joins TRBV6-1 to TRBJ2-4, with D tentatively TRBD2 (5 bases). The assigned J gene may be wrong: the sequence end matches TRBJ2-7 better. This CDR3 contains 13 residues. CDR1 MNHNS and CDR2 SASEGT come from the germline V gene. The CDR3 bases are TGTGCCAGCAGTGAACTTCGGAGGTACGAGCAGTACTTC. Protein product: CASSELRRYEQYF.